The 22 T cell receptor beta chains below were found in one sample sequenced in a study of T cell responses to AZD1222 COVID-19 vaccine. Method: immunoSEQ multiplex PCR; TCRdb's copy keeps in-frame clones and lacks some. The sample holds 150,000 to 200,000 clones, 85% to 95% seen once. Source: peripheral blood, taken on day 0 of AZD1222 vaccination. The receptors shown here come from an adult in good health.

The chain uses TRBV7-8 and TRBJ1-2, with D possibly matching TRBD1 (5 bases). The CDR3 extends over 15 amino acids. From germline, CDR1 is SGHVS and CDR2 FQNEAQ. The V gene lost 5 bases and the J gene lost 1 base, with 14 bases spanning the gap. The CDR3 protein is CASSAREILNYGYTF. The CDR3 coding sequence is TGTGCCAGCAGCGCCAGGGAGATACTTAACTATGGCTACACCTTC.

The rearrangement joins TRBV30 to TRBJ2-3; 12 bases line up with TRBD2. The germline gives CDR1 GTSNPN, CDR2 SVGIG (reference sequence). Losses at the gene ends were 0 bases for V and 5 bases for J; bases not matched to a gene: 6. The CDR3 totals 16 residues. CDR3 in DNA: TGTGCCTGGAGTGTGGAGTTGGGACTAGCGGGAGATACGCAGTATTTT. Amino acid sequence: CAWSVELGLAGDTQYF.

This clone was seen a single time. This chain connects TRBV7-9 to TRBJ1-4, with D unresolved. Germline V lookup: CDR1 SEHNR, CDR2 FQNEAQ (reference sequence). The CDR3 totals 16 residues. V was clipped by 5 bases and J by 7 bases, with 20 bases between them. The CDR3 DNA reads as TGTGCCAGCAGCCCCTCATCTTCAGATGAGAGTGAAAAACTGTTTTTT. It is translated as CASSPSSSDESEKLFF.

The V gene is TRBV25-1, the J gene TRBJ2-5; possible D gene TRBD1, 6 bases. Germline V gene lookup returns CDR1 MGHDK and CDR2 SYGVNS. V was trimmed by 2 bases and J by 9 bases, leaving 25 bases between them. There are 17 residues in the CDR3. The chain's CDR3 is CASSEPPPGTTSEAQYF. CDR3 DNA sequence: TGTGCCAGCAGTGAACCTCCCCCCGGGACAACCTCCGAGGCCCAGTACTTC.

V usage is TRBV27 and J usage is TRBJ1-1; D may be TRBD1 (6 bases). The V and J ends lost 4 bases and 1 base respectively, with 10 bases between them. CDR3 length: 14 residues. CDR1 and CDR2 from the germline V gene are MNHEY and SMNVEV (reference sequence). Here the CDR3 reads CASSSPGANTEAFF. CDR3 nucleotide sequence: TGTGCCAGCAGTTCACCGGGGGCGAACACTGAAGCTTTCTTT.

The CDR3 reads CASRDRQMNTEAFF. DNA of the CDR3: TGTGCCAGCAGGGACAGGCAGATGAACACTGAAGCTTTCTTT. This chain links TRBV6-5 with TRBJ1-1, with 7 nucleotides matching TRBD1. After removal of 6 bases from V and 0 bases from J, the junction contained 4 bases not matched to a gene. The CDR3 extends over 14 amino acids. Germline CDR1 MNHEY, CDR2 SVGAGI.

V usage is TRBV5-8 and J usage is TRBJ2-1, with D possibly TRBD1 on 6 matching bases. The CDR3 spans 16 residues. Germline lookup yields CDR1 SGHTS and CDR2 YDEGEE. The V end was cut by 4 bases, the J end by 5 bases, with 19 bases between. The CDR3 is CASSPRRTAVDNEQFF. In DNA form, the CDR3 reads TGTGCCAGCAGCCCCAGACGGACAGCGGTTGACAATGAGCAGTTCTTC.

V gene TRBV7-9 combines with J gene TRBJ1-3; D might be TRBD1 (6 bases). The CDR3 extends over 15 amino acids. The germline V gene has CDR1 SEHNR and CDR2 FQNEAQ (reference sequence). The V gene lost 3 bases and the J gene lost 4 bases, with 13 bases spanning the gap. The CDR3 reads CASSFTGKRGNTIYF. The CDR3 DNA is TGTGCCAGCAGCTTCACAGGGAAACGAGGAAACACCATATATTTT.

For the CDR3, the DNA is TGCGCCAGCAGCCAAAGCACAGATACGCAGTATTTT. Amino acids: CASSQSTDTQYF. This rearrangement joins TRBV5-1 to TRBJ2-3; no definite D call. Looked up from germline, CDR1 is SGHRS and CDR2 is YFSETQ. The CDR3 is 12 residues long. The V gene lost 4 bases and the J gene lost 0 bases, with 3 bases spanning the gap.

The chain carries TRBV5-1 and TRBJ1-1, with a tentative D call TRBD1 (6 bases). Germline V gene lookup returns CDR1 SGHRS and CDR2 YFSETQ. V shed 7 bases and J shed 2 bases, with 15 bases lying between them. The CDR3 loop spans 14 amino acids. In DNA form, the CDR3 reads TGCGCCAGCGGGAACCGGGACATAAACACTGAAGCTTTCTTT. Amino acids: CASGNRDINTEAFF.

The rearrangement uses TRBV7-8 and TRBJ1-1, with D possibly TRBD1 on 6 matching bases. Per the germline V gene, CDR1 is SGHVS and CDR2 is FQNEAQ. Trimming cost V 5 bases and J 8 bases, with 18 bases left between them. CDR3 length: 14 residues. In nucleotides, the CDR3 is TGTGCCAGCAGCCCGCTGACTCTCGGGACAGAAGCTTTCTTT. As protein: CASSPLTLGTEAFF. Drawing the rest from reference TRBV7-8 and TRBJ1-1, the complete variable domain is GAGVSQSPRYKVAKRGQDVALRCDPISGHVSLFWYQQALGQGPEFLTYFQNEAQLDKSGLPSDRFFAERPEGSVSTLKIQRTQQEDSAVYLCASSPLTLGTEAFFGQGTRLTVV.

The V and J genes are TRBV7-2 and TRBJ2-1; possibly TRBD1 for D (6 bases). The CDR3 loop spans 15 amino acids. Germline V gene lookup returns CDR1 SGHTA and CDR2 FQGNSA. V was cut by 6 bases and J by 2 bases, with 14 bases left in between. CDR3 sequence: CASSAVQGTYNEQFF. The CDR3, as DNA: TGTGCCAGCAGTGCCGTACAGGGTACCTACAATGAGCAGTTCTTC.

The chain couples TRBV19 to TRBJ1-1; D is uncertain. From germline, CDR1 is LNHDA and CDR2 SQIVND (reference sequence). V lost 9 bases, J lost 1 base, and 18 bases lay in between. This CDR3 contains 15 residues. CDR3 region: CASRLIWAENTEAFF. In nucleotides, the CDR3 is TGTGCCAGCCGCCTTATATGGGCGGAGAACACTGAAGCTTTCTTT.

The chain employs TRBV6-1 and TRBJ1-5; TRBD1 agrees at 9 bases. J gave up 1 base and V 4 bases, and 11 bases lay outside the gene matches. Germline V gene lookup returns CDR1 MNHNS and CDR2 SASEGT. CDR3 length: 18 amino acids. The CDR3 DNA reads TGTGCCAGCAGTGTAAACCCCACAGGGGGCGGCAGCAATCAGCCCCAGCATTTT. Translated: CASSVNPTGGGSNQPQHF.

The chain recombines TRBV6-5 with TRBJ1-4; D might be TRBD1 (5 bases). CDR3 size: 14 residues. V was shortened by 5 bases and J by 4 bases, with 11 bases between the two germline ends. The V gene's germline CDR1 is MNHEY and CDR2 SVGAGI. CDR3 in amino acids: CASSMGLLNEKLFF. In nucleotides, the CDR3 is TGTGCCAGCAGTATGGGACTCCTTAATGAAAAACTGTTTTTT.

The chain has TRBV28 and TRBJ1-2; D is ambiguous. Trimming shortened V by 2 bases and J by 7 bases, and 8 bases separated the two germline ends. The germline CDR1 and CDR2 sequences are MDHEN and SYDVKM. The CDR3 runs 12 residues. CDR3 sequence reads: CASSLGIFGYTF. The DNA of the CDR3 is TGTGCCAGCAGTTTAGGCATATTTGGCTACACCTTC.

The gene calls are TRBV7-8 and TRBJ1-5, with 9 bases that match TRBD1. This CDR3 is 16 amino acids long. After removal of 5 bases from V and 7 bases from J, the junction contained 12 bases not matched to a gene. CDR1 and CDR2 (germline): SGHVS, FQNEAQ. CDR3 DNA: TGTGCCAGCAGCGCTAGGGACAGGGTCAGTCACCAGCCCCAGCATTTT. This gives the protein CASSARDRVSHQPQHF.

The chain carries TRBV27 and TRBJ1-1; D not resolved. With 2 bases removed from V and 0 bases from J, the gap between germline ends came to 10 bases. CDR1 and CDR2 from the germline V gene are MNHEY and SMNVEV (reference sequence). The CDR3 sequence is 15 residues long. The CDR3 here is CASSLTVFMNTEAFF. DNA of the CDR3: TGTGCCAGCAGTTTAACAGTATTCATGAACACTGAAGCTTTCTTT.

The chain recombines TRBV2 with TRBJ1-4; 8 bases match TRBD1. Germline V gene data show CDR1 as SNHLY and CDR2 as FYNNEI. Losses at the gene ends were 5 bases for V and 0 bases for J; bases not matched to a gene: 11. The CDR3 totals 18 residues. Here the CDR3 reads CASSRTGLQMSTNEKLFF. CDR3 in DNA: TGTGCCAGCAGTCGGACAGGGCTCCAAATGTCAACTAATGAAAAACTGTTTTTT.

The rearrangement uses TRBV21-1 and TRBJ1-5; TRBD1 is taken as the D call from the table, unchecked against the DNA. TRBV21-1 is shown as a pseudogene. The CDR3 extends over 20 amino acids. CDR3 sequence (DNA): TGTGCCAGCAGCCCAAAAGGAAACAGGGCGAATACCTTCCCGTCCCAGCCCCAGCATTTT. Protein product: CASSPKGNRANTFPSQPQHF.

CDR3 sequence (DNA): TGTGCCTGGAAAGGACAGGAGATGGGAACCAAAAACATTCAGTACTTC. Amino acids: CAWKGQEMGTKNIQYF. The rearrangement joins TRBV30 to TRBJ2-4; 7 nucleotides align to TRBD1. The CDR3 has 16 amino acids. With V trimmed by 4 bases and J by 2 bases, 11 bases remained unmatched. Germline V gives CDR1 GTSNPN, CDR2 SVGIG (reference sequence).

The V and J genes are TRBV7-8 and TRBJ1-1; D not certain. From germline, CDR1 is SGHVS and CDR2 FQNEAQ. The CDR3 loop spans 14 amino acids. The V gene lost 0 bases and the J gene lost 6 bases, with 11 bases spanning the gap. The CDR3 loop is CASSLAQLVAEAFF. The DNA of the CDR3 is TGTGCCAGCAGCTTAGCACAGTTAGTAGCTGAAGCTTTCTTT.